Below, one T cell receptor (beta chain) is given with its context. Its specificity is unknown. The CDR3 sequence is 15 residues long. The V gene's germline CDR1 is SNHLY and CDR2 FYNNEI. After removal of 6 bases from V and 2 bases from J, the junction contained 8 bases not matched to a gene. This specimen belongs to a study of cytomegalovirus exposure and HLA in healthy donors. Overall study: Approximately 200 million T cells yielded roughly 120 million unique TCR beta sequences in earlier analysis.

Broader study findings: Several of the most significant clusters were apparently associated with common viral pathogens in a later analysis. There were some public TCRs occurring in many donors, but most TCR sequences were rare. Some TCR beta chains (about 170 of them) were listed as cytomegalovirus-associated.

Amplification used 60 Vbeta primers and 13 Jbeta primers. Some clones are missing from TCRdb's copy, which holds only in-frame ones; the method was immunoSEQ multiplex PCR. In the table there are around 150,000 clones, 65% to 90% of which are singletons. The rearrangement joins TRBV2 to TRBJ2-5, with 8 bases aligning to TRBD2. The source material was PBMCs. The TCR sequence derives from a human donor in good health. This chain's CDR3 is CASRRLLAAQETQYF. The CDR3 coding sequence is TGTGCCAGCAGACGGCTACTAGCGGCTCAAGAGACCCAGTACTTC.